Listed here is a single TCR beta chain. These data originate in a study of response to subunit inactivated influenza vaccine. The junction had 7 bases not matched to a gene; V was cut back by 6 bases and J by 2 bases. Germline-derived CDR1 and CDR2 are SGHDT and YYEEEE. The CDR3 contains 14 residues. TCRdb redid the calling of the RT-PCR reads with MiXCR, one entry per CDR3 protein. This sample has roughly 620,000 distinct CDR3 sequences, with approximately 11% found just once. The sample was also reused in another study, on T cells expressing NK-cell markers. From that second work: The cDNA for TCR beta came from 5'RACE template switching with UMIs. T cells sorted in several experiments were restricted to alpha-beta TCR T cells by an anti-gamma-delta TCR antibody. In a handful of donors, dominant clonotypes made up roughly 25-60.1% of CD3+CD56-NKG2C+ cells.

Sequencing was performed on PBMCs from blood, taken on the day of vaccination. The sequence derives from a man aged 45-65 years who received an inactivated influenza vaccine. The V gene is TRBV5-6, the J gene TRBJ2-7; 8 bases agree with TRBD1. The chain's CDR3 is CASTSRDRTYEQYF. The CDR3 region has the DNA TGTGCCAGCACTAGCCGGGACAGGACCTACGAGCAGTACTTC.